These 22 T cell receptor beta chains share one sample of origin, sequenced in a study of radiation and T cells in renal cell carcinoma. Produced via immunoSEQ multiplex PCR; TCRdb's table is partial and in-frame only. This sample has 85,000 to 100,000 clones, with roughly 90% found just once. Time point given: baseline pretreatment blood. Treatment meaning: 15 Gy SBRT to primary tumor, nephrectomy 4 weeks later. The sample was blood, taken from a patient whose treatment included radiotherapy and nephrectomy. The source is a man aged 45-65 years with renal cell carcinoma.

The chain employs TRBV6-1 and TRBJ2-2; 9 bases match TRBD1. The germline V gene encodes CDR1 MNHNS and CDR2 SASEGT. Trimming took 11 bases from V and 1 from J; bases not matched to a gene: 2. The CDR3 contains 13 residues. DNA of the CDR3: TGTGCCGGGGGACAGGGGAACACCGGGGAGCTGTTTTTT. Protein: CAGGQGNTGELFF.

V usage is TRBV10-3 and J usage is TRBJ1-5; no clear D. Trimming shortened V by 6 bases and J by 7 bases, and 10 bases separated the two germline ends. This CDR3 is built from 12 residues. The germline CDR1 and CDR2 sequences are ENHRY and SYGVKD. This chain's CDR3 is CAISRVAQPQHF. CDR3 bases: TGTGCCATCAGCCGAGTGGCACAGCCCCAGCATTTT.

Written as DNA, the CDR3 is TGTGCTAGTGGTCCCAGGGACTCCTATAATTCACCCCTCCACTTT. This gives the protein CASGPRDSYNSPLHF. The gene calls are TRBV12-5 and TRBJ1-6; TRBD1 might be the D (5 bases). The CDR3 loop spans 15 amino acids. Between the trimmed V and J ends, which lost 5 bases and 0 bases, there was a span of 8 bases. Per the germline V gene, CDR1 is LGHNT and CDR2 is FRNRAP.

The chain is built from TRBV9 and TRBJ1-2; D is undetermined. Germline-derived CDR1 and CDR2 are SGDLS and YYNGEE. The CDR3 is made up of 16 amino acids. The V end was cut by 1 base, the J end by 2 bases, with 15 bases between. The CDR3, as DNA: TGTGCCAGCAGCGTAACCCCCCCCGGACGGAACTATGGCTACACCTTC. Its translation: CASSVTPPGRNYGYTF.

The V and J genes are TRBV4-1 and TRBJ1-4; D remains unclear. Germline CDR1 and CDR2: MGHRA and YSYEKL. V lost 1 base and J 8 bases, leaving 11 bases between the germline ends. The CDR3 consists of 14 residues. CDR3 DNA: TGCGCCAGCAGCCAAGTAAGGGTTGACGAAAAACTGTTTTTT. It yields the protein CASSQVRVDEKLFF.

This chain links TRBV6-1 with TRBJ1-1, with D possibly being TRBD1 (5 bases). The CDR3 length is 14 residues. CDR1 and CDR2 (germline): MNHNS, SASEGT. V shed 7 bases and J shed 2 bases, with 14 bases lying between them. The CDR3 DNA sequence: TGTGCCAGCACTCCAGGGACGGGAAACACTGAAGCTTTCTTT. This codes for CASTPGTGNTEAFF.

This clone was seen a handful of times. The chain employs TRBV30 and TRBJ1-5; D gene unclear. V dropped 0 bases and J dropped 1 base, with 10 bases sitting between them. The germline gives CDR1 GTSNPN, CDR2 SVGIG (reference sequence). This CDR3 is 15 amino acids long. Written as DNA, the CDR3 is TGTGCCTGGAGTGTACTGGGGTTGAGCAATCAGCCCCAGCATTTT. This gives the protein CAWSVLGLSNQPQHF.

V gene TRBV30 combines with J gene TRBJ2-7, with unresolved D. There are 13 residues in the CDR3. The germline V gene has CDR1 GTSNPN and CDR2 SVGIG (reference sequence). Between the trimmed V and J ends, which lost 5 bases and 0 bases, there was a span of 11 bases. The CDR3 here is CAWSVLSSYEQYF. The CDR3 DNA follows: TGTGCCTGGTCGGTCCTAAGCTCCTACGAGCAGTACTTC.

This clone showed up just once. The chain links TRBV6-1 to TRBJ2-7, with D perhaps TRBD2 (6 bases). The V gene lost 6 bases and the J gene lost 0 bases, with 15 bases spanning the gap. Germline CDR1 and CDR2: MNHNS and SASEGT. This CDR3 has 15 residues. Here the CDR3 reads CASSRDSWSSYEQYF. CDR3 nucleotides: TGTGCCAGCAGCAGGGACTCCTGGAGCTCCTACGAGCAGTACTTC.

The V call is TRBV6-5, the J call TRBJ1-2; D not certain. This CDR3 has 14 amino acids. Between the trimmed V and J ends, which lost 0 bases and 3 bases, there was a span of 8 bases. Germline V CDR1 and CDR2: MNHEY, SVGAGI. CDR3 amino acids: CASSYSFWDYGYTF. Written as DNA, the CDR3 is TGTGCCAGCAGTTACTCCTTTTGGGACTATGGCTACACCTTC.

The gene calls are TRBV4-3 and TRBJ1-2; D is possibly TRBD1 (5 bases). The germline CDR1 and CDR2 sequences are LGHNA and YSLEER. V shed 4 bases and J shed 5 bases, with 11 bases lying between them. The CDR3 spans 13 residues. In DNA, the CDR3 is TGCGCCAGCAGCCTCCTTCAGGGTTATGGCTACACCTTC. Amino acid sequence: CASSLLQGYGYTF.

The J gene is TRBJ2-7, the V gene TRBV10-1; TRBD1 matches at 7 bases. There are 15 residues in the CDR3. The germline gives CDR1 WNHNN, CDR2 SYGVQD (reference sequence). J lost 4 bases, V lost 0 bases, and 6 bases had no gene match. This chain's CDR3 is CASSESLDRRYEQYF. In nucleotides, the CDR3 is TGCGCCAGCAGTGAGTCTTTGGACAGGCGGTACGAGCAGTACTTC.

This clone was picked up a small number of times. The CDR3 DNA sequence: TGCGCCAGCAGCTTGGCTTCAGTCCCTATTGGACCCAACTATGGCTACACCTTC. Its protein is CASSLASVPIGPNYGYTF. This chain links TRBV5-1 with TRBJ1-2, with D unresolved. V lost 0 bases and J lost 2, with 20 bases in between. CDR3 length equals 18 residues. Germline V CDR1 and CDR2: SGHRS, YFSETQ.

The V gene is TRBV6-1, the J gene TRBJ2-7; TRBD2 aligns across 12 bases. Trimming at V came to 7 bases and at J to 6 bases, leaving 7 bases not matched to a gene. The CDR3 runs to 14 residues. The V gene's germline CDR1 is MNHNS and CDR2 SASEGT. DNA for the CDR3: TGTGCCAGCATTCCTAGCGGGGGGGTCCGCGAGCAGTACTTC. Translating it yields CASIPSGGVREQYF.

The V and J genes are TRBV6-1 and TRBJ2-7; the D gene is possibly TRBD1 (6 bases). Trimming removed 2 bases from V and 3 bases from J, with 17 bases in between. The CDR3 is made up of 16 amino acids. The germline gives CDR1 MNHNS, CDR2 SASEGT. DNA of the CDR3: TGTGCCAGCAGTGAACCCCTCTTCAGGGGTGTCTACGAGCAGTACTTC. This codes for CASSEPLFRGVYEQYF.

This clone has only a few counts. CDR3: CASSPGQQETQYF. DNA of the CDR3: TGTGCCAGCAGCCCGGGACAGCAAGAGACCCAGTACTTC. The chain uses TRBV6-1 and TRBJ2-5, with 7 bases fitting TRBD1. Trimming cost V 6 bases and J 2 bases; bases outside gene matches: 3. In germline, CDR1 is MNHNS, CDR2 SASEGT. This CDR3 has 13 amino acids.

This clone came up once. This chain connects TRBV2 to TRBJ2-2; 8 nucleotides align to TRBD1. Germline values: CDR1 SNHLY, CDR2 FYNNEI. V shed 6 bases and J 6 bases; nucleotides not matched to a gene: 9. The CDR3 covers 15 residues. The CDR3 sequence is CASSVRTGQAGELFF. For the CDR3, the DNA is TGTGCCAGCAGCGTACGGACAGGGCAAGCCGGGGAGCTGTTTTTT.

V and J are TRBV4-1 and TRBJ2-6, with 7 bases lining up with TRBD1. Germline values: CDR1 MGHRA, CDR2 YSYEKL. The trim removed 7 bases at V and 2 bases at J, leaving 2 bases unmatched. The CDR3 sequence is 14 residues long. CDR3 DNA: TGCGCCAGCACCGACAGGGCTGGGGCCAACGTCCTGACTTTC. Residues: CASTDRAGANVLTF.

CDR3 amino acids: CASSARTYEQYF. The CDR3 DNA follows: TGTGCCAGCAGCGCCCGCACCTACGAGCAGTACTTC. The chain combines TRBV7-2 with TRBJ2-7; D gene unclear. CDR1 is SGHTA and CDR2 is FQGNSA in the germline V gene. CDR3 length: 12 residues. V gave up 5 bases and J gave up 2 bases, with 7 bases separating them.

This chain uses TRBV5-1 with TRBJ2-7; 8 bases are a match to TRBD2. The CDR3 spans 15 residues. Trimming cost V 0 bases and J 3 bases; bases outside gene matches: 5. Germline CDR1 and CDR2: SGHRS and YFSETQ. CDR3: CASSLGLAYNYEQYF. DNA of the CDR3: TGCGCCAGCAGCTTGGGACTAGCGTACAACTACGAGCAGTACTTC. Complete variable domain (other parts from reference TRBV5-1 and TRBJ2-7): KAGVTQTPRYLIKTRGQQVTLSCSPISGHRSVSWYQQTPGQGLQFLFEYFSETQRNKGNFPGRFSGRQFSNSRSEMNVSTLELGDSALYLCASSLGLAYNYEQYFGPGTRLTVT.

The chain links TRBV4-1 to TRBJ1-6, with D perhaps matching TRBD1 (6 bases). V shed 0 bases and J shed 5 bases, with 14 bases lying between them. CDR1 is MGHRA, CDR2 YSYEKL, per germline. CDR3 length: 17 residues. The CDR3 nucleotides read TGCGCCAGCAGCCAAGATAGCGGGACATACCATAATTCACCCCTCCACTTT. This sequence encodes CASSQDSGTYHNSPLHF.

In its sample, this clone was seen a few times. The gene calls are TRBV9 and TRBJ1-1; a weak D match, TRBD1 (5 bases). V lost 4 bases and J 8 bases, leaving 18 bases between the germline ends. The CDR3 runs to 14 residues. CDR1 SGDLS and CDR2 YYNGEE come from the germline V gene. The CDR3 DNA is TGTGCCAGCAGCTCGACAGCCTCTCGGGGGGAAGCTTTCTTT. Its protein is CASSSTASRGEAFF.